Presented here are 22 T cell receptor beta chains from one specimen sequenced in a study of cytomegalovirus exposure and HLA in healthy donors. Sequencing was performed with immunoSEQ multiplex PCR; in TCRdb, only in-frame clones are kept and a portion is missing. In the table there are 90,000 to 110,000 clones, around nine tenths of which are singletons. Sample: PBMCs. The receptor source for this set is a young woman in good health and CMV-seronegative.

The chain combines TRBV5-1 with TRBJ2-3; TRBD2 is a possible D gene (5 bases). Per the germline V gene, CDR1 is SGHRS and CDR2 is YFSETQ. CDR3 length: 15 amino acids. V lost 3 bases to trimming and J lost 4 bases, with 15 bases between them. The chain's CDR3 is CASSSLRGRPDTQYF. The CDR3 DNA reads TGCGCCAGCAGCTCCCTTCGAGGGCGCCCAGATACGCAGTATTTT.

The V gene is TRBV29-1, the J gene TRBJ1-2; D possibly corresponds to TRBD1 (5 bases). This CDR3 comprises 12 residues. The V end was cut by 3 bases, the J end by 4 bases, with 9 bases between. CDR1 SQVTM and CDR2 ANQGSEA come from the germline V gene. CDR3 nucleotide sequence: TGCAGCGTTGAGCGGCAGGGCTATGGCTACACCTTC. Its translation is CSVERQGYGYTF.

CDR3 coding DNA: TGTGCCAGCAGTAAGGGACTAGCGGATCAGTTCTTC. The encoded protein is CASSKGLADQFF. This chain uses TRBV28 with TRBJ2-1; TRBD2 aligns across 11 bases. Germline values: CDR1 MDHEN, CDR2 SYDVKM. V trimming: 5 bases; J trimming: 13 bases; junction bases outside the gene matches: 4. The CDR3 loop spans 12 amino acids.

The chain couples TRBV7-9 to TRBJ2-7, with D unresolved. Germline-derived CDR1 and CDR2 are SEHNR and FQNEAQ (reference sequence). This CDR3 is 12 amino acids long. V was clipped by 1 base and J by 2 bases, with 3 bases between them. CDR3 amino acids: CASSLDTYEQYF. The DNA for the CDR3 is TGTGCCAGCAGCTTAGACACCTACGAGCAGTACTTC.

This chain links TRBV28 with TRBJ1-1; D uncertain. Germline V gene data show CDR1 as MDHEN and CDR2 as SYDVKM. The CDR3 length is 13 residues. V was cut by 4 bases and J by 7 bases, with 13 bases left in between. DNA for the CDR3: TGTGCCAGCAGTTGGCGGGGAATGTATGAAGCTTTCTTT. Translated, it gives CASSWRGMYEAFF. Using reference TRBV28 and TRBJ1-1 for the parts outside the CDR3, the full variable domain is DVKVTQSSRYLVKRTGEKVFLECVQDMDHENMFWYRQDPGLGLRLIYFSYDVKMKEKGDIPEGYSVSREKKERFSLILESASTNQTSMYLCASSWRGMYEAFFGQGTRLTVV.

The J gene is TRBJ2-2, the V gene TRBV11-3, with D hard to call. CDR1 and CDR2 from the germline V gene are SGHNT and YENEEA. There are 12 residues in the CDR3. The V end lost 0 bases, the J end lost 7 bases, and 3 bases lay between the germline ends. The CDR3 loop reads CASSLDIGELFF. The CDR3 DNA reads TGTGCCAGCAGCTTAGATATCGGGGAGCTGTTTTTT.

The chain joins TRBV4-2 to TRBJ1-5; D remains ambiguous. Germline assignment: CDR1 LGHNA and CDR2 YNFKEQ. This CDR3 region has 15 residues. With 4 bases removed from V and 2 bases from J, the gap between germline ends came to 12 bases. The CDR3 DNA is TGTGCCAGCAGCCCAGGTAGACCCCGCAATCAGCCCCAGCATTTT. Translation: CASSPGRPRNQPQHF.

This chain connects TRBV6-1 to TRBJ2-7; the D gene is possibly TRBD1 (6 bases). This CDR3 comprises 15 residues. Germline V gives CDR1 MNHNS, CDR2 SASEGT. Trimming pared 4 bases from V and 3 bases from J, leaving 16 bases between. The CDR3 loop reads CASSAGQFLNYEQYF. The CDR3 DNA reads TGTGCCAGCAGTGCCGGACAGTTTTTAAACTACGAGCAGTACTTC.

CDR3 nucleotide sequence: TGCGCCAGCAGCCTACTAGGGACAGGGGGCTCCTACGAGCAGTACTTC. Translating it yields CASSLLGTGGSYEQYF. The gene calls are TRBV4-1 and TRBJ2-7; TRBD1 aligns across 11 bases. The J segment lost 0 bases and the V segment lost 4 bases, leaving 5 bases of the junction unmatched. Germline CDR1 is MGHRA and CDR2 is YSYEKL. There are 16 residues in the CDR3.

The chain carries TRBV29-1 and TRBJ2-3; 7 nucleotides agree with TRBD1. The V gene end was trimmed by 4 bases and the J gene end by 4 bases; junction bases not matched to a gene: 14. The CDR3 runs 16 residues. Per the germline V gene, CDR1 is SQVTM and CDR2 is ANQGSEA. The CDR3 region is CSVVRGQGEDADTQYF. DNA of the CDR3: TGCAGCGTTGTAAGGGGGCAGGGTGAAGATGCAGATACGCAGTATTTT.

The chain recombines TRBV5-4 with TRBJ1-1; TRBD1 matches at 7 bases. Germline trimming cut 0 bases from V and 4 bases from J; bases unmatched to any gene: 6. The CDR3 has 15 amino acids. The germline V gene has CDR1 SGHNT and CDR2 YYREEE (reference sequence). For the CDR3, the DNA is TGTGCCAGCAGCTTGGGACAGGGTCGTAGCACTGAAGCTTTCTTT. Residues: CASSLGQGRSTEAFF.

This clone was seen a single time. The V and J genes are TRBV21-1 and TRBJ2-7; TRBD1, as called in the table, went unchecked against the DNA. TRBV21-1 is marked as a pseudogene. CDR3 length equals 15 residues. CDR3 coding DNA: TGTGCCAGCAGCAAAGGGGACAGGGAGAAGTACGAGCAGTACTTC. Translated, it gives CASSKGDREKYEQYF.

This rearrangement joins TRBV7-8 to TRBJ2-5, with 7 bases aligning to TRBD1. The CDR3 length is 16 residues. The junction had 11 bases not matched to a gene; V was cut back by 5 bases and J by 2 bases. CDR1 SGHVS and CDR2 FQNEAQ come from the germline V gene. CDR3 coding DNA: TGTGCCAGCAGCCTCAGACAGGGTGGTGGACAAGAGACCCAGTACTTC. Its protein is CASSLRQGGGQETQYF.

V and J are TRBV7-6 and TRBJ2-1, with TRBD1 matching over 7 bases. V shed 9 bases and J 6 bases; nucleotides not matched to a gene: 8. This CDR3 has 13 residues. Germline V gene lookup returns CDR1 SGHVS and CDR2 FNYEAQ. CDR3 loop: CASGTRQGNEQFF. DNA for the CDR3: TGTGCCAGTGGGACCCGACAGGGCAATGAGCAGTTCTTC.

This clone was counted a few times. The rearrangement links TRBV4-3 to TRBJ2-6; TRBD2 agrees at 7 bases. Germline CDR1 and CDR2: LGHNA and YSLEER. The ends lost 3 bases at V and 2 bases at J; junction bases unmatched: 4. The CDR3 spans 16 residues. The CDR3 protein is CASSHWSGTGANVLTF. The CDR3 region has the DNA TGCGCCAGCAGCCATTGGAGCGGGACTGGGGCCAACGTCCTGACTTTC.

This sequence joins TRBV7-2 and TRBJ1-1, with D possibly matching TRBD1 (5 bases). The germline V and J ends were trimmed by 6 bases and 4 bases, with 9 bases remaining between them. Germline CDR1 is SGHTA and CDR2 is FQGNSA. The CDR3 spans 12 residues. For the CDR3, the DNA is TGTGCCAGCAGTCAGGGTGCCACTGAAGCTTTCTTT. This encodes CASSQGATEAFF.

V and J are TRBV27 and TRBJ2-7; TRBD2 aligns across 7 bases. Per germline, CDR1 MNHEY and CDR2 SMNVEV (reference sequence). V shed 5 bases and J 4 bases; nucleotides not matched to a gene: 8. The CDR3 is 14 residues long. CDR3 DNA sequence: TGTGCCAGCAGTCCGGGACTACGCTATTACGAGCAGTACTTC. Residues: CASSPGLRYYEQYF.

The V call is TRBV9, the J call TRBJ2-5; D ambiguous. The CDR3 contains 13 residues. V gave up 0 bases and J gave up 1 base, with 4 bases separating them. In germline, CDR1 is SGDLS, CDR2 YYNGEE. The CDR3 region has the DNA TGTGCCAGCAGCGTAGCGGTCCAAGAGACCCAGTACTTC. Its translation: CASSVAVQETQYF.

CDR3 protein: CASRLVRGATEAFF. CDR3 nucleotide sequence: TGTGCCAGTAGACTCGTACGGGGGGCAACTGAAGCTTTCTTT. V and J are TRBV19 and TRBJ1-1, with D possibly TRBD1 on 6 matching bases. The CDR3 covers 14 residues. Germline V gene sequence: CDR1 LNHDA, CDR2 SQIVND (reference sequence). V was clipped by 6 bases and J by 5 bases, with 16 bases between them.

The rearrangement joins TRBV13 to TRBJ2-5; 7 positions match TRBD2. J lost 5 bases, V lost 5 bases, and 5 bases had no gene match. The CDR3 spans 13 residues. Germline CDR1 reads PRHDT; CDR2 reads FYEKMQ (reference sequence). The CDR3 protein is CASSPSGVETQYF. CDR3 in DNA: TGTGCCAGCAGCCCCAGCGGGGTTGAGACCCAGTACTTC.

Notes on this clone: Because the CDR3 is missing its conserved closing phenylalanine or tryptophan, this is likely a read error. No DNA is shown, since the ends of the CDR3 on it are uncertain; the CDR3 is the one TCRdb lists. The rearrangement joins TRBV28 to TRBJ2-7; no DNA check was done on the table's D call, TRBD2. The CDR3 spans 11 amino acids, including both terminal residues. Germline V gene lookup returns CDR1 MDHEN and CDR2 SYDVKM. The CDR3 here is CASSTQGGMER.

This chain links TRBV19 with TRBJ2-7; 8 nucleotides match TRBD1. Germline CDR1 and CDR2: LNHDA and SQIVND (reference sequence). The CDR3 contains 14 residues. V was pared by 6 bases and J by 0 bases, with 4 bases of the junction left unmatched. The CDR3 region is CASRRTGSSYEQYF. DNA for the CDR3: TGTGCCAGTAGGAGGACAGGGAGCTCCTACGAGCAGTACTTC.